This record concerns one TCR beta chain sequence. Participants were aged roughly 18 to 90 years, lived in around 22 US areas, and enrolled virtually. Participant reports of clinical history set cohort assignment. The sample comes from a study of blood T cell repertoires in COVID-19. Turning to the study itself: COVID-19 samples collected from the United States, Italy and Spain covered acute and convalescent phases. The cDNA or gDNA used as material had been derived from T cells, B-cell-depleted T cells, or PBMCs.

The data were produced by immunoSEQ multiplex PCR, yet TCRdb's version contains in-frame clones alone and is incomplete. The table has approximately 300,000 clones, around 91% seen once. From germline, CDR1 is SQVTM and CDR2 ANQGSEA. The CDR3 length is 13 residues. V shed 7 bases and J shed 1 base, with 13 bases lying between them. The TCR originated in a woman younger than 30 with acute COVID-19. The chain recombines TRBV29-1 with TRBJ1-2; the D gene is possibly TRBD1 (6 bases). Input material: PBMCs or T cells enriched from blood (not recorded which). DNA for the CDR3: TGCAGCGGCCGGGACATTAATAACTATGGCTACACCTTC. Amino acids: CSGRDINNYGYTF.